Presented here are 21 T cell receptor beta chains from one specimen sequenced in a study of glioma-infiltrating T cells after dendritic cell vaccination (dated by TCRdb to the mid-2010s). Libraries were made using the immunoSEQ multiplex PCR assay. Here the immuneACCESS table is served through TCRdb, limited to in-frame sequences with V and J called. Missing clones are a known gap in these copies; in checked studies unresolved V genes cover under half, and the rest lacks a known reason. Here the sample has more than 100,000 clones; 81% occur a single time. The top ten clones comprise less than 15% of the sample. Sequenced here: blood, sampled before dendritic cell vaccination. Receptors originate from a human donor with glioblastoma.

The V and J genes are TRBV11-3 and TRBJ1-1, with D unclear. The CDR3 spans 13 residues. With 5 bases removed from V and 3 bases from J, the gap between germline ends came to 10 bases. Germline CDR1 reads SGHNT; CDR2 reads YENEEA. Here the CDR3 reads CASSPSGYTEAFF. For the CDR3, the DNA is TGTGCCAGCAGCCCCTCGGGGTACACTGAAGCTTTCTTT.

The chain recombines TRBV18 with TRBJ1-1; possible D gene TRBD1, 5 bases. The CDR3 covers 14 residues. V was pared by 8 bases and J by 2 bases, with 15 bases between. The germline CDR1 and CDR2 sequences are KGHSH and LQKENI. The CDR3 DNA is TGTGCCAGCACCAGCCCTCAGGGAAACACTGAAGCTTTCTTT. Translation gives CASTSPQGNTEAFF.

This clone appeared once. The chain uses TRBV11-2 and TRBJ1-2; tentatively, D is TRBD1 (6 bases). The CDR3 extends over 14 amino acids. Per germline, CDR1 SGHAT and CDR2 FQNNGV. Trimming stripped 6 bases from V and 4 bases from J, with 15 bases between. In DNA form, the CDR3 reads TGTGCCAGCAGGAACACAGGGCGAACCTATGGCTACACCTTC. As protein: CASRNTGRTYGYTF.

This clone was observed a handful of times. The chain recombines TRBV7-2 with TRBJ1-4; a weak D match, TRBD1 (6 bases). The V and J ends lost 5 bases and 8 bases respectively, with 18 bases between them. The CDR3 runs 15 residues. From germline, CDR1 is SGHTA and CDR2 FQGNSA. The CDR3, as DNA: TGTGCCAGCAGCCAAGGGGGAACAGGGAGCGAAAAACTGTTTTTT. Amino acids: CASSQGGTGSEKLFF.

J is TRBJ2-7 and V is TRBV5-5, with 7 bases matching TRBD1. The CDR3 extends over 17 amino acids. CDR1 is SGHKS and CDR2 is YYEKEE in the germline V gene (reference sequence). Trimming cost V 1 base and J 5 bases; bases outside gene matches: 15. CDR3 residues: CASSLRGSVGRGNEQYF. The CDR3 DNA reads as TGTGCCAGCAGCTTGAGGGGATCCGTTGGCAGGGGGAACGAGCAGTACTTC.

The rearrangement uses TRBV7-2 and TRBJ1-4; 7 bases line up with TRBD1. Germline V gene sequence: CDR1 SGHTA, CDR2 FQGNSA. V lost 4 bases to trimming and J lost 8 bases; unmatched junction nucleotides: 1. This CDR3 spans 12 amino acids. The CDR3, as DNA: TGTGCCAGCAGCTCGGACAGGGAAAAACTGTTTTTT. This gives the protein CASSSDREKLFF.

The table lists this clone with a count of one. The gene calls are TRBV7-6 and TRBJ2-5; TRBD1 aligns across 10 bases. CDR3 length: 17 residues. From germline, CDR1 is SGHVS and CDR2 FNYEAQ. Trimming took 1 base from V and 5 from J; bases not matched to a gene: 10. The CDR3 DNA is TGTGCCAGCAGCTTAGTGGGGGGGGACAGGGGCGGCGAGACCCAGTACTTC. Its protein is CASSLVGGDRGGETQYF.

The chain combines TRBV6-5 with TRBJ2-7; D is undetermined. This CDR3 contains 14 residues. The germline gives CDR1 MNHEY, CDR2 SVGAGI. The V gene lost 5 bases and the J gene lost 2 bases, with 13 bases spanning the gap. This CDR3 reads CASSPVYTTYEQYF. Here the CDR3 DNA reads TGTGCCAGCAGTCCAGTTTATACTACCTACGAGCAGTACTTC.

This clone has more than one count but fewer than ten. The gene calls are TRBV15 and TRBJ1-3; possibly TRBD1 for D (6 bases). This CDR3 has 15 amino acids. Germline V gives CDR1 LNHNV, CDR2 YYDKDF (reference sequence). V shed 0 bases and J shed 2 bases, with 8 bases lying between them. This CDR3 reads CATSREAGAGNTIYF. The CDR3 DNA reads TGTGCCACCAGCAGAGAGGCAGGGGCTGGAAACACCATATATTTT.

This CDR3 is CASSPWTANTGELFF. The CDR3 coding sequence is TGTGCCAGCAGCCCGTGGACAGCGAACACCGGGGAGCTGTTTTTT. The chain has TRBV5-5 and TRBJ2-2; D perhaps matches TRBD1 (6 bases). There are 15 residues in the CDR3. Germline V gene lookup returns CDR1 SGHKS and CDR2 YYEKEE (reference sequence). With 4 bases removed from V and 0 bases from J, the gap between germline ends came to 10 bases.

The chain recombines TRBV6-5 with TRBJ2-3; 7 bases are a match to TRBD2. V shed 1 base, J shed 1 base, and the junction held 2 bases outside the gene matches. The CDR3 is 15 amino acids. Germline lookup yields CDR1 MNHEY and CDR2 SVGAGI. The CDR3 sequence is CASSYFAGGTDTQYF. The CDR3 DNA is TGTGCCAGCAGTTACTTTGCGGGGGGCACAGATACGCAGTATTTT.

CDR3 DNA sequence: TGTGCCAGCAGTCCCGGGACAGGAGTACAAGAGACCCAGTACTTC. Its protein is CASSPGTGVQETQYF. The chain is built from TRBV6-4 and TRBJ2-5; 8 bases are a match to TRBD1. The V and J ends lost 5 bases and 2 bases, in that order; junction bases with no gene match: 7. This CDR3 has 15 amino acids. The germline V gene has CDR1 MRHNA and CDR2 SNTAGT.

V gene TRBV27 combines with J gene TRBJ2-7; 12 bases align to TRBD2. Germline V CDR1 and CDR2: MNHEY, SMNVEV (reference sequence). The V segment lost 4 bases and the J segment 6 bases; nucleotides outside the gene matches: 1. The CDR3 spans 13 residues. CDR3 sequence: CASSSGLAGEQYF. In nucleotides, the CDR3 is TGTGCCAGCAGTTCGGGACTAGCGGGCGAGCAGTACTTC.

Only a few counts were recorded for this clone. V usage is TRBV7-6 and J usage is TRBJ1-2; 10 nucleotides align to TRBD1. The CDR3 is made up of 15 amino acids. In germline, CDR1 is SGHVS, CDR2 FNYEAQ. The V segment lost 4 bases and the J segment 8 bases; nucleotides outside the gene matches: 10. The CDR3 sequence: CASSSPGQGKSGYTF. In DNA form, the CDR3 reads TGTGCCAGCAGCTCCCCGGGACAGGGGAAAAGCGGCTACACCTTC.

The chain carries TRBV7-9 and TRBJ2-1; 13 nucleotides line up with TRBD2. CDR1 is SEHNR, CDR2 FQNEAQ, per germline (reference sequence). The V gene end was trimmed by 5 bases and the J gene end by 0 bases; junction bases not matched to a gene: 10. The length of the CDR3 is 19 residues. The CDR3 loop reads CASSPGLAGEIFSYNEQFF. The CDR3 coding sequence is TGTGCCAGCAGCCCCGGACTAGCGGGGGAGATATTCTCCTACAATGAGCAGTTCTTC.

This clone appeared a single time. The identical CDR3 is also encoded by other nucleotide sequences in the sample. This rearrangement joins TRBV7-3 to TRBJ2-2; 16 bases match TRBD2. The CDR3 is 19 amino acids. Germline V lookup: CDR1 SGHTA, CDR2 FQGTGA. J was trimmed by 0 bases and V by 6 bases; bases with no gene match: 7. The chain's CDR3 is CASSGSGLAGGPNTGELFF. The CDR3 DNA follows: TGTGCCAGCAGTGGATCGGGACTAGCGGGGGGGCCGAACACCGGGGAGCTGTTTTTT.

J is TRBJ2-2 and V is TRBV4-2; 7 bases align to TRBD2. In germline, CDR1 is LGHNA, CDR2 YNFKEQ. This CDR3 comprises 16 residues. The J segment lost 5 bases and the V segment lost 1 base, leaving 7 bases of the junction unmatched. The CDR3 bases are TGTGCCAGCAGCCAAGGGCGGGGGAAGGGGACCGGGGAGCTGTTTTTT. Amino acids: CASSQGRGKGTGELFF.

This chain uses TRBV20-1 with TRBJ2-1; D not resolved. This CDR3 is 11 amino acids long. Per germline, CDR1 DFQATT and CDR2 SNEGSKA (reference sequence). Trimming pared 3 bases from V and 10 bases from J, leaving 10 bases between. DNA of the CDR3: TGCAGTGCTAGTCTAGGCCCGGAGCAGTTCTTC. Translated, it gives CSASLGPEQFF.

This clone was seen just once. The genes are TRBV27 and TRBJ2-7; no firm D call. V gave up 4 bases and J gave up 4 bases, with 23 bases separating them. Per the germline V gene, CDR1 is MNHEY and CDR2 is SMNVEV (reference sequence). CDR3 size: 17 residues. The CDR3 here is CASSSLLGLSLPYEQYF. The DNA of the CDR3 is TGTGCCAGCAGTTCTCTACTGGGTCTTAGCTTGCCTTACGAGCAGTACTTC.

The chain uses TRBV6-1 and TRBJ2-7; D call uncertain. This CDR3 is built from 14 residues. The germline V gene has CDR1 MNHNS and CDR2 SASEGT. V dropped 8 bases and J dropped 0 bases, with 14 bases sitting between them. The CDR3 DNA sequence: TGTGCCAGCCTCCCTTACGGTAGCTCCTACGAGCAGTACTTC. This translates into CASLPYGSSYEQYF.

V is TRBV7-2 and J is TRBJ1-5, with D perhaps matching TRBD1 (5 bases). CDR3 length: 15 residues. Germline V lookup: CDR1 SGHTA, CDR2 FQGNSA. The ends were cut back, 3 bases at V and 2 bases at J, with 11 bases in the middle. The DNA for the CDR3 is TGTGCCAGCAGCTTTAACCAGGGTCGCAATCAGCCCCAGCATTTT. Protein sequence: CASSFNQGRNQPQHF.